This is a list of T cell receptor beta chains from one sample in a study of blood T cell repertoires in COVID-19. The data were produced by immunoSEQ multiplex PCR, yet TCRdb's version contains in-frame clones alone and is incomplete. Among 200,000 or so clones, around 79% were seen once, and the ten largest hold 15% to 20%. Sequenced input: peripheral blood. All receptors derive from a man aged 55 to 69 with active or convalescent COVID-19. The CDR3 runs from the conserved cysteine through the conserved F or W. D genes are given only for firm matches. Clone sizes are given selectively: once, few, many, or a class where the clone is expanded.

size,D,J,V,length,DNA,CDR3
-,-,TRBJ2-3,TRBV6-6,12,TGTGCCAGCAGTTACCGAGAGGATACGCAGTATTTT,CASSYREDTQYF
-,TRBD1,TRBJ2-2,TRBV11-2,17,TGTGCCAGCAGCTCCGGGACAGGGGGCATGGTAACCGGGGAGCTGTTTTTT,CASSSGTGGMVTGELFF
-,TRBD2,TRBJ2-5,TRBV29-1,13,TGCAGCGTCCTATTAGCGGGCCAAGAGACCCAGTACTTC,CSVLLAGQETQYF
-,-,TRBJ2-1,TRBV7-2,13,TGTGCCGTCGTCGGTCGCAATAACAATGAGCAGTTCTTC,CAVVGRNNNEQFF
-,TRBD1,TRBJ1-4,TRBV7-2,15,TGTGCCAGCAGCTATAAACAGGGGGGGAATGAAAAACTGTTTTTT,CASSYKQGGNEKLFF
-,TRBD1,TRBJ1-4,TRBV28,15,TGTGCCAGCAGTACAGCCGGGACAGGGGATCAAAAACTGTTTTTT,CASSTAGTGDQKLFF
-,TRBD2,TRBJ2-7,TRBV6-2/TRBV6-3,17,TGTGCCAGCAGTTACCAGAAGACTAGCGGGAGGTCCTACGAGCAGTACTTC,CASSYQKTSGRSYEQYF
many,TRBD2,TRBJ2-2,TRBV27,17,TGTGCCAGCAGGTTGATGGGACTAGCGGGACCCACCGGGGAGCTGTTTTTT,CASRLMGLAGPTGELFF
-,-,TRBJ2-7,TRBV19,12,TGTGCCAGTAGTCCGGGCGGGGACGAGCAGTACTTC,CASSPGGDEQYF
-,-,TRBJ2-2,TRBV28,15,TGTGCCAGCAGACTTAGCGCTAGCGCCCCCGGGGAGCTGTTTTTT,CASRLSASAPGELFF
-,-,TRBJ1-4,TRBV11-2,15,TGTGCCAGCAGCCTCTCCGGGGGGGCTAATGAAAAACTGTTTTTT,CASSLSGGANEKLFF
once,-,TRBJ1-1,TRBV28,11,TGTGCCAGCAGTTCGGACACTGAAGCTTTCTTT,CASSSDTEAFF
-,TRBD2,TRBJ2-1,TRBV4-3,18,TGCGCCAGCAGCCAGGGACTAGCGGGCGGGCTCTCCTACAATGAGCAGTTCTTC,CASSQGLAGGLSYNEQFF
-,-,TRBJ2-7,TRBV27,13,TGTGCCAGCAGTTTGGGAGCCCCCTACGAGCAGTACTTC,CASSLGAPYEQYF
few,TRBD1,TRBJ1-1,TRBV19,15,TGTGCCAGTAGTATAGATCCAGGGGGCCGTACTGAAGCTTTCTTT,CASSIDPGGRTEAFF
-,-,TRBJ2-3,TRBV5-8,16,TGTGCCAGCAGCTTGGTTCGGGGGATGGGGGGAGATACGCAGTATTTT,CASSLVRGMGGDTQYF
-,TRBD1,TRBJ1-1,TRBV19,15,TGTGCCAGTAGTAGGACAGGGGGTGTGAACACTGAAGCTTTCTTT,CASSRTGGVNTEAFF
-,-,TRBJ1-5,TRBV2,15,TGTGCCAGCAGTGCGTCCTTGAGTGGCAATCAGCCCCAGCATTTT,CASSASLSGNQPQHF
-,-,TRBJ2-5,TRBV5-4,15,TGTGCCAGCAGTCTTTTTGGGGGCTCCCAAGAGACCCAGTACTTC,CASSLFGGSQETQYF
-,TRBD2,TRBJ2-7,TRBV28,15,TGTGCCACCCTCCCGGGAGGGCCCACCCCCTACGAGCAGTACTTC,CATLPGGPTPYEQYF
-,TRBD1,TRBJ2-7,TRBV11-2,14,TGTGCCAGCAGCCGGGGACAGGTCGGGGACGAGCAGTACTTC,CASSRGQVGDEQYF
-,-,TRBJ2-5,TRBV6-5,14,TGTGCCAGCACCCTTAACTCGGGGGGCGAGACCCAGTACTTC,CASTLNSGGETQYF
few,-,TRBJ1-5,TRBV4-1,14,TGCGCCAGCAGCCAGGTCGGGGGAGTGGGGCCCCAGCATTTT,CASSQVGGVGPQHF
-,TRBD1,TRBJ1-1,TRBV2,13,TGTGCCAGCAGGTGGACAGGGGACACTGAAGCTTTCTTT,CASRWTGDTEAFF
-,TRBD1,TRBJ1-1,TRBV18,16,TGTGCCAGCTCAACTACCACAGGGGGCTTTAACACTGAAGCTTTCTTT,CASSTTTGGFNTEAFF
-,-,TRBJ2-4,TRBV6-1,13,TGTGCCAGCGAAGACATGGCCAAAAACATTCAGTACTTC,CASEDMAKNIQYF
-,-,TRBJ2-2,TRBV28,15,TGTGCCAGCAGTTTTAGCTCAGAGAACACCGGGGAGCTGTTTTTT,CASSFSSENTGELFF
-,-,TRBJ1-6,TRBV28,18,TGTGCCAGCAGTTTGGGGCGGATAGTAAGCTCCTATAATTCACCCCTCCACTTT,CASSLGRIVSSYNSPLHF
-,TRBD2,TRBJ2-1,TRBV15,16,TGTGCCACCAGCCCGTCCGGGGGGGGCGGCTACAATGAGCAGTTCTTC,CATSPSGGGGYNEQFF
once,-,TRBJ2-7,TRBV9,15,TGTGCCAGCAGCCTCTTAGCGGATTCCCCGGAGGAGCAGTACTTC,CASSLLADSPEEQYF
-,-,TRBJ1-4,TRBV3-1/TRBV3-2,13,TGTGCCAGCAGAAACCCGGGTAATGAAAAACTGTTTTTT,CASRNPGNEKLFF
-,TRBD1,TRBJ1-6,TRBV6-2/TRBV6-3,20,TGTGCCAGCAGTTCCCCAGGAGGACAGGGTCGAAGCTCCTATAATTCACCCCTCCACTTT,CASSSPGGQGRSSYNSPLHF
-,-,TRBJ2-2,TRBV21-1,15,TGTGCCAGCAATCTCCGGGACTATTCTTCCGGGGAGCTGTTTTTT,CASNLRDYSSGELFF
-,-,TRBJ2-1,TRBV2,11,TGTGCCAGCGCCCAGGTTTATGAGCAGTTCTTC,CASAQVYEQFF
once,-,TRBJ1-3,TRBV18,13,TGTGCCAGCTCACCAGAGTCTGGAAACACCATATATTTT,CASSPESGNTIYF
few,-,TRBJ1-1,TRBV19,13,TGTGCCAGTAGTAGGACAGCCTACACTGAAGCTTTCTTT,CASSRTAYTEAFF
-,TRBD1,TRBJ2-1,TRBV6-5,13,TGTGCCAGCAGGCTCAGGGGGTACAATGAGCAGTTCTTC,CASRLRGYNEQFF
-,TRBD2,TRBJ2-2,TRBV7-3,16,TGTGCCAGCAGACGAGGGACTAGCGGGAACACCGGGGAGCTGTTTTTT,CASRRGTSGNTGELFF
-,TRBD2,TRBJ2-1,TRBV19,17,TGTGCCAGTAGTTCCCCCCGTGGCGGGGGGCTAAACAATGAGCAGTTCTTC,CASSSPRGGGLNNEQFF
-,-,TRBJ2-6,TRBV3-1/TRBV3-2,15,TGTGCCAGCAGCCAAGATCGCTCTGGGGCCAACGTCCTGACTTTC,CASSQDRSGANVLTF
few,TRBD2,TRBJ2-1,TRBV4-2,15,TGTGCCAGCAGCCTCGTAGCGGGAGGGGACAATGAGCAGTTCTTC,CASSLVAGGDNEQFF
-,TRBD1,TRBJ1-2,TRBV6-2/TRBV6-3,15,TGTGCCAGCAGTTACTCGACCCGGACAGGGGATGGCTACACCTTC,CASSYSTRTGDGYTF
-,-,TRBJ2-1,TRBV2,13,TGTGCCAGCAGTCCGGGACTCACTAGTGAGCAGTTCTTC,CASSPGLTSEQFF
-,TRBD2,TRBJ2-1,TRBV7-3,16,TGTGCCAGCAGCTTGGCTAGCGGGGCCTCCTACAATGAGCAGTTCTTC,CASSLASGASYNEQFF
-,-,TRBJ1-1,TRBV7-9,14,TGTGCCAGCAGCTTCGCCGAGGGAGGCACTGAAGCTTTCTTT,CASSFAEGGTEAFF
few,-,TRBJ1-1,TRBV25-1,12,TGTGCCAGCAGTTATTTGGGGAGTGAAGCTTTCTTT,CASSYLGSEAFF
once,TRBD1,TRBJ2-5,TRBV6-5,16,TGTGCCAGCAGTTACTCGACCGGACAGGGTGGAGAGACCCAGTACTTC,CASSYSTGQGGETQYF
once,-,TRBJ2-7,TRBV6-5,15,TGTGCCAGCAGTTATTCGGGTGGTAGCTCCTACGAGCAGTACTTC,CASSYSGGSSYEQYF
few,TRBD2,TRBJ2-1,TRBV10-3,16,TGTGCCATCAAACCTGGGACTAGCGGAACCTACAATGAGCAGTTCTTC,CAIKPGTSGTYNEQFF
-,TRBD1,TRBJ2-7,TRBV2,14,TGTGCCAGCAGGGAGACAGGGGGCAGTTACGAGCAGTACTTC,CASRETGGSYEQYF
-,-,TRBJ2-4,TRBV14,14,TGTGCCAGCAGCCAAATCAAGGGGAAAAACATTCAGTACTTC,CASSQIKGKNIQYF
-,-,TRBJ2-5,TRBV18,13,TGTGCCAGCTCACCCGACAGGAAAGAGACCCAGTACTTC,CASSPDRKETQYF